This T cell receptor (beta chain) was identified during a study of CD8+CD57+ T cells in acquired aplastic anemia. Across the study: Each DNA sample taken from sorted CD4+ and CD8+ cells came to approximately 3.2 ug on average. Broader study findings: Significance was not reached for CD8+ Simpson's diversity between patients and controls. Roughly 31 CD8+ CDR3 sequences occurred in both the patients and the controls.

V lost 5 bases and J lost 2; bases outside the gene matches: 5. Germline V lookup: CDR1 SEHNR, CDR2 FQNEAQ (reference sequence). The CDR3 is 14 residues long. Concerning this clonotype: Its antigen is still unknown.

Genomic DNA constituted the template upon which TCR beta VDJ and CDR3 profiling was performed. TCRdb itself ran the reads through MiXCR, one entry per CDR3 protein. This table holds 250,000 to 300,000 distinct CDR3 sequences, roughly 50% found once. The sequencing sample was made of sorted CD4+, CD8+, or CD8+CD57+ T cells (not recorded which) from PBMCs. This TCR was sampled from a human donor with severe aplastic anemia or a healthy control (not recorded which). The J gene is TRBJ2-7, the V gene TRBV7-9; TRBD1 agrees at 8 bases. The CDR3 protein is CASSPPGQAYEQYF. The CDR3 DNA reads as TGTGCCAGCAGCCCTCCGGGACAGGCCTACGAGCAGTACTTC.